This paragraph covers one T cell receptor beta chain sequence. What it binds is not known. The source of the sample is a study of blood T cells in healthy people across ages. Next came a second PCR, run for roughly 6 to 11 cycles, which used a sample-barcoded 5' primer along with a J-beta primer mix. TCRdb re-called the 5' RACE reads with MiXCR, one entry per CDR3 protein. Of about a million distinct CDR3 sequences in the sample, about 51% were seen once. CDR1 is SGHTA, CDR2 FQGNSA, per germline. This CDR3 spans 14 amino acids. The junction had 3 bases not matched to a gene; V was cut back by 5 bases and J by 5 bases. Whole-study findings and limits: Total diversity from one million sequenced T cells was likely underestimated. Unknown CMV status may confound age-related changes in expanded clones.

This chain uses TRBV7-2 with TRBJ2-3; 11 nucleotides align to TRBD2. The source is a woman aged 55 to 70 in good health. Sequencing was done on a sample of blood. The CDR3 DNA reads TGTGCCAGCAGCCCCGGGACTAGCGGAGATACGCAGTATTTT. Its protein is CASSPGTSGDTQYF.